Listed below are T cell receptor beta chains from one sample, sequenced in a study of response to subunit inactivated influenza vaccine. TCRdb re-derived calls from the RT-PCR reads in MiXCR, one entry per CDR3 protein. The top ten clones hold under 15% of a sample with over 450,000 distinct CDR3 sequences, over 10% of them seen once. Sequencing was performed on PBMCs from blood, taken roughly 6 weeks after vaccination. These receptor sequences come from a middle-aged man who received an inactivated influenza vaccine. CDR3s include the opening cysteine and the closing phenylalanine or tryptophan. D genes are given only for firm matches. Clone size is stated in some rows and not others, as once, few, many or a class when expanded.

j_call clone_size d_call v_call cdr3_aa cdr3_nt
TRBJ1-5 - - TRBV20-1 CSAQDVMGHQPQHF TGCAGTGCTCAGGACGTCATGGGGCATCAGCCCCAGCATTTT
TRBJ2-7 - TRBD2 TRBV7-9 CASSWTSGRSEQYF TGTGCCAGCAGCTGGACTAGCGGGAGGTCCGAGCAGTACTTC
TRBJ2-7 few TRBD2 TRBV5-5 CASSKVAGPSYEQYF TGTGCCAGCAGCAAGGTAGCGGGGCCCTCCTACGAGCAGTACTTC
TRBJ2-1 few - TRBV6-2/TRBV6-3 CASSYSTTREQFF TGTGCCAGCAGTTACTCGACTACTCGTGAGCAGTTCTTC
TRBJ2-1 - TRBD1 TRBV12-3/TRBV12-4 CASSWGQNNEQFF TGTGCCAGCAGTTGGGGACAGAACAATGAGCAGTTCTTC
TRBJ2-3 - - TRBV7-9 CASKVLDTQYF TGTGCCAGCAAGGTTTTAGATACGCAGTATTTT
TRBJ2-5 few TRBD1 TRBV2 CASLRTGVQETQYF TGTGCCAGCCTCAGGACAGGGGTCCAAGAGACCCAGTACTTC
TRBJ2-5 few - TRBV10-3 CATGRGITQETQYF TGTGCCACAGGAAGGGGGATTACTCAAGAGACCCAGTACTTC
TRBJ2-1 - - TRBV18 CASSPTGLSSYNEQFF TGTGCCAGCTCACCTACAGGGTTAAGCTCCTACAATGAGCAGTTCTTC
TRBJ2-1 few - TRBV5-1 CASSRGPGVAIGEQFF TGCGCCAGCAGCCGAGGACCGGGGGTTGCAATCGGTGAGCAGTTCTTC
TRBJ2-2 - - TRBV20-1 CSAREDPGELFF TGCAGTGCTAGGGAGGACCCCGGGGAGCTGTTTTTT
TRBJ2-5 few - TRBV27 CASSLGASIPQETQYF TGTGCCAGCAGTTTAGGGGCTAGCATCCCCCAAGAGACCCAGTACTTC
TRBJ1-1 many - TRBV4-3 CASSQEGSRNTEAFF TGCGCCAGCAGCCAAGAGGGGAGCCGAAACACTGAAGCTTTCTTT
TRBJ2-7 few - TRBV20-1 CSARGWASYEQYF TGCAGTGCTAGAGGGTGGGCCTCCTACGAGCAGTACTTC
TRBJ1-4 many - TRBV4-2 CASSQEGDANEKLFF TGTGCCAGCAGCCAAGAGGGGGATGCTAATGAAAAACTGTTTTTT
TRBJ2-4 few - TRBV20-1 CSASEGNAKNIQYF TGCAGTGCCAGCGAGGGGAACGCCAAAAACATTCAGTACTTC
TRBJ1-1 few - TRBV6-1 CASSPRQRPNTEAFF TGTGCCAGCAGTCCCCGACAGAGACCGAACACTGAAGCTTTCTTT
TRBJ2-5 - TRBD2 TRBV20-1 CSARDSSGGSMTQYF TGCAGTGCTAGAGATTCTAGCGGGGGCAGTATGACCCAGTACTTC
TRBJ2-2 - TRBD2 TRBV18 CASSPPGTSGERSGELFF TGTGCCAGCTCACCACCAGGAACTAGCGGGGAACGAAGCGGGGAGCTGTTTTTT
TRBJ2-7 few - TRBV7-9 CASSLDGIGGSYEQYF TGTGCCAGCAGCTTAGACGGGATCGGGGGCTCCTACGAGCAGTACTTC
TRBJ1-1 few - TRBV11-2 CASSPNREGANTEAFF TGTGCCAGCAGCCCAAACAGGGAAGGTGCGAACACTGAAGCTTTCTTT
TRBJ2-5 - TRBD2 TRBV20-1 CSARDPGLAQTETQYF TGCAGTGCTAGAGACCCGGGACTAGCTCAAACGGAGACCCAGTACTTC
TRBJ2-7 few TRBD1 TRBV5-5 CASSLQGAHSYEQYF TGTGCCAGCAGCTTGCAGGGGGCCCACTCCTACGAGCAGTACTTC
TRBJ1-1 few TRBD1 TRBV2 CASSRSAGGMNTEAFF TGTGCCAGCAGTCGTTCGGCAGGGGGCATGAACACTGAAGCTTTCTTT